The 8 T cell receptor beta chains below come from one sample, sequenced in a study of shared clonotypes between healthy human individuals. Assay: immunoSEQ multiplex PCR; the TCRdb copy retains only in-frame clones and omits some. The profile shows over 750,000 clones, about 96% of them singletons. Naive CD8 cells lacked CD45RO, underwent positive selection for CCR7 and left out terminally differentiated effector memory CD45RA+ cells. The sequencing input was naive CD8+ T cells sorted from blood. These receptors came from a young man in good health.

The chain links TRBV27 to TRBJ2-7, with TRBD2 identical over 7 bases. The junction had 13 bases not matched to a gene; V was cut back by 3 bases and J by 5 bases. The CDR3 loop spans 16 amino acids. Germline-derived CDR1 and CDR2 are MNHEY and SMNVEV (reference sequence). The CDR3 bases are TGTGCCAGCAGTTTGGGGGTAGGTGGGAGGGCCCACGAGCAGTACTTC. Its translation is CASSLGVGGRAHEQYF.

The gene calls are TRBV28 and TRBJ2-7; TRBD1 matches 7 bases. The CDR3 has 15 amino acids. V lost 4 bases, J lost 5 bases, and 11 bases stayed unmatched. Germline V gene data show CDR1 as MDHEN and CDR2 as SYDVKM. The CDR3 coding sequence is TGTGCCAGCAGTTCACCCTTGAGCAGGGGGAACGAGCAGTACTTC. This codes for CASSSPLSRGNEQYF. The entire variable domain, with the rest obtained from reference TRBV28 and TRBJ2-7, is as follows: DVKVTQSSRYLVKRTGEKVFLECVQDMDHENMFWYRQDPGLGLRLIYFSYDVKMKEKGDIPEGYSVSREKKERFSLILESASTNQTSMYLCASSSPLSRGNEQYFGPGTRLTVT.

V gene TRBV7-6 combines with J gene TRBJ2-7; TRBD1 matches 7 bases. CDR1 SGHVS and CDR2 FNYEAQ come from the germline V gene. This CDR3 is built from 14 residues. Germline trimming cut 4 bases from V and 6 bases from J; bases unmatched to any gene: 9. CDR3 region: CASSSHNAGGEQYF. For the CDR3, the DNA is TGTGCCAGCAGCTCGCACAATGCAGGGGGCGAGCAGTACTTC.

The V call is TRBV2, the J call TRBJ1-2; no clear D. There are 11 residues in the CDR3. The germline V and J ends were trimmed by 7 bases and 3 bases, with 6 bases remaining between them. Germline CDR1 reads SNHLY; CDR2 reads FYNNEI. Here the CDR3 reads CASKSDYGYTF. In DNA form, the CDR3 reads TGTGCCAGCAAAAGTGACTATGGCTACACCTTC.

Concerning this clone: Other DNA sequences in this specimen translate into the identical CDR3. The J gene is TRBJ2-7, the V gene TRBV27; 8 positions agree with TRBD2. Germline V CDR1 and CDR2: MNHEY, SMNVEV (reference sequence). J gave up 7 bases and V 6 bases, and 2 bases lay outside the gene matches. The CDR3 contains 11 residues. The CDR3 DNA sequence: TGTGCCAGCAGCCGGGGGGGAGAGCAGTACTTC. Its protein is CASSRGGEQYF.

This clone was seen just once. This chain joins TRBV7-9 and TRBJ2-4; TRBD2 aligns across 11 bases. The CDR3 is 18 residues long. Germline assignment: CDR1 SEHNR and CDR2 FQNEAQ (reference sequence). V shed 7 bases and J 0 bases; nucleotides not matched to a gene: 11. CDR3 DNA sequence: TGTGCCAGCACCCCGACTAGCGGGGAGGGTATAGCCAAAAACATTCAGTACTTC. Translation gives CASTPTSGEGIAKNIQYF.

The chain joins TRBV28 to TRBJ2-7, with a weak D call TRBD2 (5 bases). The CDR3 extends over 13 amino acids. CDR1 and CDR2 (germline): MDHEN, SYDVKM. Trimming took off 7 bases at V and 0 bases at J, with 10 bases between the two ends. The CDR3 is CASTTGTSYEQYF. CDR3 coding DNA: TGTGCCAGCACCACGGGAACCTCCTACGAGCAGTACTTC.

V and J are TRBV9 and TRBJ1-5; 11 positions match TRBD1. Germline CDR1 reads SGDLS; CDR2 reads YYNGEE. The CDR3 is 16 amino acids. The V segment lost 4 bases and the J segment 4 bases; nucleotides outside the gene matches: 7. CDR3 bases: TGTGCCAGCAGCCCCGGGACAGGGGGGGTAAATCAGCCCCAGCATTTT. It is translated as CASSPGTGGVNQPQHF.